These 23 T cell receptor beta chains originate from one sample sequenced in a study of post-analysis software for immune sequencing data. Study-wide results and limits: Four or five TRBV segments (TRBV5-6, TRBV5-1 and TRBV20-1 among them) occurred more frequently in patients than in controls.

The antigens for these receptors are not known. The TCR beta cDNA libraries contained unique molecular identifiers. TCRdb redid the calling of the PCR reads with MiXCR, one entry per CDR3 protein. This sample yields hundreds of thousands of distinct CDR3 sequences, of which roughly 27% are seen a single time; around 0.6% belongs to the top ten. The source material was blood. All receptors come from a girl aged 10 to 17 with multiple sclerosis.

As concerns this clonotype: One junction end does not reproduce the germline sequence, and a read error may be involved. The chain's CDR3 is CANSRLTGYEQYF. In nucleotides, the CDR3 is TGCGCCAACAGCCGATTGACAGGGTACGAGCAGTACTTC. The rearrangement uses TRBV4-3 and TRBJ2-7, with 7 bases that match TRBD1. Germline assignment: CDR1 LGHNA and CDR2 YSLEER. The CDR3 length is 13 residues.

CDR3: CAISDPSDSYNSPLHF. CDR3 nucleotide sequence: TGTGCCATCAGTGACCCTTCGGACAGCTATAATTCACCCCTCCACTTT. The genes are TRBV10-3 and TRBJ1-6, with a weak D call TRBD1 (6 bases). CDR3 length: 16 residues. V lost 3 bases and J lost 3, with 12 bases in between. The germline CDR1 and CDR2 sequences are ENHRY and SYGVKD.

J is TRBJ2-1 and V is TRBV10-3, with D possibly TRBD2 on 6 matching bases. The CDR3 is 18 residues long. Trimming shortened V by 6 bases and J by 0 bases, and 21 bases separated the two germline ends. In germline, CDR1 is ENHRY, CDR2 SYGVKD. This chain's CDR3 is CAIRAGTPGRGSYNEQFF. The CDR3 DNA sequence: TGTGCCATCAGGGCCGGGACTCCTGGCCGGGGCTCCTACAATGAGCAGTTCTTC.

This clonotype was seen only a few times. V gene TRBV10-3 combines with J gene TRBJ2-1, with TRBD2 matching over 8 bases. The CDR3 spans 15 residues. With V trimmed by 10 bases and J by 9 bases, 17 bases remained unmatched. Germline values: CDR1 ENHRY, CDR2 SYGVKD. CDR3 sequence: CATADAGGGLAEQFF. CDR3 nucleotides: TGTGCCACCGCAGATGCGGGCGGGGGGTTAGCTGAGCAGTTCTTC.

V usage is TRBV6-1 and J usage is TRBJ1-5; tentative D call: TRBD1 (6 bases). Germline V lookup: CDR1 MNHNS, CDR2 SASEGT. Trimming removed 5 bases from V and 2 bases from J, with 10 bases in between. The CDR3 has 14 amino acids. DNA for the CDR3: TGTGCCAGCAGTACGACAGGCCGCAATCAGCCCCAGCATTTT. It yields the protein CASSTTGRNQPQHF.

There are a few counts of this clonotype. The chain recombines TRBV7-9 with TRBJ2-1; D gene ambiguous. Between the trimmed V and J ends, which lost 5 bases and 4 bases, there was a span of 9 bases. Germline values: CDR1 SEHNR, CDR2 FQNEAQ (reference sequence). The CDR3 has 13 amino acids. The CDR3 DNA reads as TGTGCCAGCAGCCAAAGCTCTTACAATGAGCAGTTCTTC. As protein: CASSQSSYNEQFF.

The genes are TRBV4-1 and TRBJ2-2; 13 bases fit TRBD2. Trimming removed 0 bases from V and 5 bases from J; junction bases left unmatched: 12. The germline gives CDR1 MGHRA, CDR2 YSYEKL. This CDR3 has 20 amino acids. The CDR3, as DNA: TGCGCCAGCAGCCAAGACCAAAACTCCGGACTAGCGGGAGTGACCGGGGAGCTGTTTTTT. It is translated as CASSQDQNSGLAGVTGELFF.

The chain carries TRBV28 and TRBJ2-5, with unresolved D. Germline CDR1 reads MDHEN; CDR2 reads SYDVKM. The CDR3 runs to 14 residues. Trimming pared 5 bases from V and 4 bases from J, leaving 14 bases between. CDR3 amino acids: CASSPLGRVETQYF. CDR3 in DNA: TGTGCCAGCAGTCCCTTGGGCAGAGTAGAGACCCAGTACTTC.

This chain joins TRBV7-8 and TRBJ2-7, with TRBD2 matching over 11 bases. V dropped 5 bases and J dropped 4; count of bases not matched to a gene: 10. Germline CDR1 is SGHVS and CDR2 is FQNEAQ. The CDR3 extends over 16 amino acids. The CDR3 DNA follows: TGTGCCAGCAGCCCCGGGTTAGCGGGAGGGCCGTACGAGCAGTACTTC. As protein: CASSPGLAGGPYEQYF.

DNA for the CDR3: TGTGCCAGCAGTTTCCGGACAGTGAACACTGAAGCTTTCTTT. It translates to CASSFRTVNTEAFF. This rearrangement joins TRBV12-3 or TRBV12-4 to TRBJ1-1; a possible D gene is TRBD1 (6 bases). The CDR3 has 14 residues. The V gene lost 3 bases and the J gene lost 0 bases, with 8 bases spanning the gap.

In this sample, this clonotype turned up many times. The CDR3 coding sequence is TGTGCCAGCAGCTTAGCGCGGGGTTCTGAAGCTTTCTTT. This encodes CASSLARGSEAFF. The rearrangement uses TRBV7-2 and TRBJ1-1; no definite D call. CDR3 length equals 13 residues. Trimming stripped 0 bases from V and 6 bases from J, with 8 bases between. Germline loops: CDR1 SGHTA, CDR2 FQGNSA.

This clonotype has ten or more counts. Here the CDR3 reads CASSSLETQYF. In DNA, the CDR3 is TGTGCCAGCAGTTCTCTGGAGACCCAGTACTTC. The V and J genes are TRBV6-2 or TRBV6-3 and TRBJ2-5, with unresolved D. The CDR3 has 11 residues. Trimming stripped 4 bases from V and 5 bases from J, with 5 bases between. From germline, CDR1 is MNHEY and CDR2 SVGEGT.

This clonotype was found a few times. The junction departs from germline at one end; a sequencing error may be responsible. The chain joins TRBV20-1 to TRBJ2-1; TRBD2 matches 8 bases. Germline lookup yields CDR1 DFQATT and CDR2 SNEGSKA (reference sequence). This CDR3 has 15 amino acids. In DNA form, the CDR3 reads TGCAGTGCTCGAGAGATTCGGGGGGGCCTGGGTGAGCAGTTCTTC. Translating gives CSAREIRGGLGEQFF.

CDR3 in amino acids: CASGLLPSGEQFF. CDR3 coding DNA: TGTGCTAGTGGTTTGCTGCCCTCCGGAGAGCAGTTCTTC. The V gene is TRBV12-5, the J gene TRBJ2-1; D gene ambiguous. The CDR3 is 13 residues long. Trimming took off 2 bases at V and 10 bases at J, with 12 bases between the two ends. The germline V gene has CDR1 LGHNT and CDR2 FRNRAP.

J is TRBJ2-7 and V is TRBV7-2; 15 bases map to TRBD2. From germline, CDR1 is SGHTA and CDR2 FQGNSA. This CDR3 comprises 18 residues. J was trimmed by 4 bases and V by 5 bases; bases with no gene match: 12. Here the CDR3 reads CASSPRGGTSGRKYEQYF. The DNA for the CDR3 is TGTGCCAGCAGCCCAAGGGGGGGGACTAGCGGGAGGAAGTACGAGCAGTACTTC.

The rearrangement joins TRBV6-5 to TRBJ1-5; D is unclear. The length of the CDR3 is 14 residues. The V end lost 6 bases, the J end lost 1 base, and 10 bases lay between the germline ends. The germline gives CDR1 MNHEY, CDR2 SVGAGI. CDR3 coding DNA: TGTGCCAGCAGACTAAGCATAAGCAATCAGCCCCAGCATTTT. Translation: CASRLSISNQPQHF.

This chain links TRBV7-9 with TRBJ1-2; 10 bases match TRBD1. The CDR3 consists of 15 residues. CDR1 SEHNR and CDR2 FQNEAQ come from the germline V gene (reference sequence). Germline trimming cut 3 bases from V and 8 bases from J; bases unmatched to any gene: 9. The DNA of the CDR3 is TGTGCCAGCAGCTTTACCGGGACAGGGGTAGACGGCTACACCTTC. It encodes CASSFTGTGVDGYTF.

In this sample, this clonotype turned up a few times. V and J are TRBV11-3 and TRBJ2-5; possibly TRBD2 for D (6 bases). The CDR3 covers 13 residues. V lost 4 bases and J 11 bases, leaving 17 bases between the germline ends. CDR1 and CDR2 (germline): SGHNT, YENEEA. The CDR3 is CASSSGTVNEQYF. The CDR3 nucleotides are TGTGCCAGCAGCTCGGGGACTGTCAATGAGCAGTACTTC.

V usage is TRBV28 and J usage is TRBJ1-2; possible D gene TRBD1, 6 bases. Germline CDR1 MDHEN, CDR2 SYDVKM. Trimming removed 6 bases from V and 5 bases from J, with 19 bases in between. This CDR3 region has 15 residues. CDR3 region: CASSSLRGHLYGYTF. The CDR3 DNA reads TGTGCCAGCAGCTCCCTACGGGGGCACCTTTATGGCTACACCTTC.

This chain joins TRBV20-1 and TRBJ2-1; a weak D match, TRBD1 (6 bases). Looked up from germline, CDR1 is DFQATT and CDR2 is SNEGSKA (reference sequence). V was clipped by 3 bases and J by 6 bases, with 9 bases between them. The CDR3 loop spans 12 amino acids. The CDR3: CSARGTTNEQFF. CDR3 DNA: TGCAGTGCTAGGGGGACAACCAATGAGCAGTTCTTC.

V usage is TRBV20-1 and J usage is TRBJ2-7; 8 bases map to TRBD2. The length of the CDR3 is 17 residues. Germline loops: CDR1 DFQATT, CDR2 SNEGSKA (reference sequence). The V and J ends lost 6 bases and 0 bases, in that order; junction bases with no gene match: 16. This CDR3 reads CSASKARRREASYEQYF. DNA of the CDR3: TGCAGTGCCAGCAAGGCCAGGCGGCGGGAGGCCTCCTACGAGCAGTACTTC.

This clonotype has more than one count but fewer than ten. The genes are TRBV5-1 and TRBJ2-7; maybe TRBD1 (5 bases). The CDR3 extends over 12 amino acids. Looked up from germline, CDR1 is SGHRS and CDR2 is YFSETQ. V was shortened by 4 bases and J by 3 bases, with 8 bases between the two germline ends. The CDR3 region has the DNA TGCGCCAGCAGCGGCAGGGACTACGAGCAGTACTTC. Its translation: CASSGRDYEQYF. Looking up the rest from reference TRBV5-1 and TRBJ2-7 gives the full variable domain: KAGVTQTPRYLIKTRGQQVTLSCSPISGHRSVSWYQQTPGQGLQFLFEYFSETQRNKGNFPGRFSGRQFSNSRSEMNVSTLELGDSALYLCASSGRDYEQYFGPGTRLTVT.

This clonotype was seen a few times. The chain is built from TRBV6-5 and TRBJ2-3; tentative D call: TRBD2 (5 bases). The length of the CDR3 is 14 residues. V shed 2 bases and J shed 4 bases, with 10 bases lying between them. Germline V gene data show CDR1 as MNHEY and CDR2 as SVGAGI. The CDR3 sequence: CASSYGVRADTQYF. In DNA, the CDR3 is TGTGCCAGCAGTTACGGTGTGAGGGCAGATACGCAGTATTTT.